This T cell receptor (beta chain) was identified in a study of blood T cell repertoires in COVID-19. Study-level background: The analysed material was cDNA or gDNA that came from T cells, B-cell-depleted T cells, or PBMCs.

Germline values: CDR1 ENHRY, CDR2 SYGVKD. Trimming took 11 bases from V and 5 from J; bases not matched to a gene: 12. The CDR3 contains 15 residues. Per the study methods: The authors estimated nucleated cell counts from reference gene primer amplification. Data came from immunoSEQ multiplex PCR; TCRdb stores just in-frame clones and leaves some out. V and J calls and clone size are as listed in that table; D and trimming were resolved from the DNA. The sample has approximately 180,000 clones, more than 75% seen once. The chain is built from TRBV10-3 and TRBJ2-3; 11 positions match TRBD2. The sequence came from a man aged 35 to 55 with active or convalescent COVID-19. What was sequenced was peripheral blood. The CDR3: CAARRASGGRDTQYF. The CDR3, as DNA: TGTGCCGCCCGTCGGGCTAGCGGGGGGAGAGATACGCAGTATTTT.